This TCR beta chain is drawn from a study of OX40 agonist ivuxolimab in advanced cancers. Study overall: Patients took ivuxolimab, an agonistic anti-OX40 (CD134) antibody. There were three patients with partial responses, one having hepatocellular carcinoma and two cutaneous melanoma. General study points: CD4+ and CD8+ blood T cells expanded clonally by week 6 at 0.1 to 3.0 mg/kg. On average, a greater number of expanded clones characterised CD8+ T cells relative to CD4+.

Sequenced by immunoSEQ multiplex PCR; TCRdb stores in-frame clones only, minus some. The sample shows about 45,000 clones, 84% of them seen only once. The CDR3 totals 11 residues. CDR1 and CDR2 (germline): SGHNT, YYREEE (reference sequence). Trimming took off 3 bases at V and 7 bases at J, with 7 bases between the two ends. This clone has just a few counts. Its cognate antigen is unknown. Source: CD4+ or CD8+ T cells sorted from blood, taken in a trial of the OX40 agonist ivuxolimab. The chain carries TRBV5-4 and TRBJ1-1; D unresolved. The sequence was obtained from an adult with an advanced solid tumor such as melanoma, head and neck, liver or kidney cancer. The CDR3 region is CASSSRGEAFF. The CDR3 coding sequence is TGTGCCAGCAGCTCGCGCGGTGAAGCTTTCTTT.